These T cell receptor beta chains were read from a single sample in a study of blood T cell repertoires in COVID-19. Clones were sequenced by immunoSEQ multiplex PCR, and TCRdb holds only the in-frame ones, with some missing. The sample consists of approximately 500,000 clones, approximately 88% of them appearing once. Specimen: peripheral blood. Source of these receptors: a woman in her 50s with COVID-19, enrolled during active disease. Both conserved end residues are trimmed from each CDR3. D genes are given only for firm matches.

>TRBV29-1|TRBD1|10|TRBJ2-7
SVGTGSYEQY
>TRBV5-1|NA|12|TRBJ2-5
ASSSGTLGETQY
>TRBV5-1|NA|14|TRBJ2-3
ASSLRDSLGTDTQY
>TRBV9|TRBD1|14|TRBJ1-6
ASSVTGTGGDSPLH
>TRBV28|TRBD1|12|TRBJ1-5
ASRDRISNQPQH
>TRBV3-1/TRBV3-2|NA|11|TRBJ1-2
ASSAPTGYGYT
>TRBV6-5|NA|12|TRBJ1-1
ASSFQPGGTEAF
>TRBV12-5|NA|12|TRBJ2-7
ASGYSGTNYEQY
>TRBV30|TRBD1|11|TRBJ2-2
AWQGQFTGELF
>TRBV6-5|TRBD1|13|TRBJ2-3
ASSRQGATTDTQY
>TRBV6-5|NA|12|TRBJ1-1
ATSVLIVNTEAF
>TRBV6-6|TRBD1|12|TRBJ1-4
ASSYGQGREKLF
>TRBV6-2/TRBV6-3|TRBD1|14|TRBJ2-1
ASSRPTGQMYNEQF
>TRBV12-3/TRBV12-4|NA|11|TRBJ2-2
ASRAENTGELF
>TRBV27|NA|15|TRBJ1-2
ASSPSTSRPFNYGYT
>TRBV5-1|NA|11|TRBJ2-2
ASSLAHSGELF
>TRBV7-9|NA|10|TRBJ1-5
ASSSFNQPQH